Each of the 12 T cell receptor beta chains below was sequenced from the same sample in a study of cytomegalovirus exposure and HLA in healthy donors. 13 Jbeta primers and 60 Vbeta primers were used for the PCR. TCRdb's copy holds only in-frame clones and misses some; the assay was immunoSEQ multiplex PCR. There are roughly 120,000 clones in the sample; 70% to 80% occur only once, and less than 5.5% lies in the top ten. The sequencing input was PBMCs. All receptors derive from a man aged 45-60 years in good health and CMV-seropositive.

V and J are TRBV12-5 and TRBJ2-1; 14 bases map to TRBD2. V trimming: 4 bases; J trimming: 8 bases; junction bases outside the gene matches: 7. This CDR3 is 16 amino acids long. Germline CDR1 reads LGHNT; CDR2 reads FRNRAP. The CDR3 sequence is CASGSPGTSGSDEQFF. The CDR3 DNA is TGTGCTAGTGGTTCCCCCGGGACTAGCGGGAGTGATGAGCAGTTCTTC. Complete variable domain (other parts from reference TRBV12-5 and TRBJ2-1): DARVTQTPRHKVTEMGQEVTMRCQPILGHNTVFWYRQTMMQGLELLAYFRNRAPLDDSGMPKDRFSAEMPDATLATLKIQPSEPRDSAVYFCASGSPGTSGSDEQFFGPGTRLTVL.

CDR3 protein: CASLSGTGGASGELFF. As DNA, the CDR3 is TGTGCCAGTCTTTCCGGGACAGGGGGCGCGAGCGGGGAGCTGTTTTTT. V is TRBV19 and J is TRBJ2-2; 12 nucleotides match TRBD1. This CDR3 contains 16 residues. Germline CDR1 is LNHDA and CDR2 is SQIVND (reference sequence). J lost 7 bases, V lost 8 bases, and 11 bases had no gene match.

This chain's CDR3 is CASSTGTSGTDTQYF. CDR3 bases: TGTGCCAGCAGTACCGGGACTAGCGGTACAGATACGCAGTATTTT. J is TRBJ2-3 and V is TRBV6-1; 11 nucleotides match TRBD2. Germline CDR1 MNHNS, CDR2 SASEGT. V was clipped by 5 bases and J by 3 bases; unmatched bases: 4. The CDR3 runs to 15 residues.

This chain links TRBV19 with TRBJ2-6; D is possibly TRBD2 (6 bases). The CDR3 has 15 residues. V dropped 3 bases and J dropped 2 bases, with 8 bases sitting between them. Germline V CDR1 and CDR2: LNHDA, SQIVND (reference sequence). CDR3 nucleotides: TGTGCCAGTAGTATCGGGGGTACTGGGGCCAACGTCCTGACTTTC. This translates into CASSIGGTGANVLTF.

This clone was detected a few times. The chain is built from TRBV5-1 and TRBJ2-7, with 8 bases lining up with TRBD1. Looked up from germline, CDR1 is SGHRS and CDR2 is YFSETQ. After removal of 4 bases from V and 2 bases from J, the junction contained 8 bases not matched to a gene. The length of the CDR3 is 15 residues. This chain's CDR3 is CASSGGTGNPYEQYF. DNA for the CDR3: TGCGCCAGCAGCGGGGGGACAGGAAACCCCTACGAGCAGTACTTC.

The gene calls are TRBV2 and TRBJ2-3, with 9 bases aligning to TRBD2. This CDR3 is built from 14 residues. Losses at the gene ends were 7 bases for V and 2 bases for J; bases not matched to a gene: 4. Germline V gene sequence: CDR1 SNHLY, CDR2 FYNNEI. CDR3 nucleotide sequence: TGTGCCAGCACCCTAGCGGGGTTCACAGATACGCAGTATTTT. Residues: CASTLAGFTDTQYF.

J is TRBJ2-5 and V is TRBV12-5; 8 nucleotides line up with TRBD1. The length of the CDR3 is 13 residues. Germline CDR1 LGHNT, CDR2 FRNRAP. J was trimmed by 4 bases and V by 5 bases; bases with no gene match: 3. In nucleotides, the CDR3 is TGTGCTAGTGGTGGACAGGGAGGAGAGACCCAGTACTTC. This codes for CASGGQGGETQYF. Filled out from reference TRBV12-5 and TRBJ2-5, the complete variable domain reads DARVTQTPRHKVTEMGQEVTMRCQPILGHNTVFWYRQTMMQGLELLAYFRNRAPLDDSGMPKDRFSAEMPDATLATLKIQPSEPRDSAVYFCASGGQGGETQYFGPGTRLLVL.

The CDR3 sequence: CSVSSLTGGTQYF. The CDR3 nucleotides read TGCAGCGTTTCAAGCCTTACAGGGGGTACGCAGTATTTT. The chain links TRBV29-1 to TRBJ2-3, with 8 bases that match TRBD1. The CDR3 runs 13 residues. V lost 5 bases and J lost 8; bases outside the gene matches: 9. From germline, CDR1 is SQVTM and CDR2 ANQGSEA.

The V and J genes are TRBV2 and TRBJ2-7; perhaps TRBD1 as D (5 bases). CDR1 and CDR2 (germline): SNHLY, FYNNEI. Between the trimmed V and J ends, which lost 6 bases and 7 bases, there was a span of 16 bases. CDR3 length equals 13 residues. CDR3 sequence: CASRETAVMEQYF. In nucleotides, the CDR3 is TGTGCCAGCAGGGAGACAGCCGTAATGGAGCAGTACTTC.

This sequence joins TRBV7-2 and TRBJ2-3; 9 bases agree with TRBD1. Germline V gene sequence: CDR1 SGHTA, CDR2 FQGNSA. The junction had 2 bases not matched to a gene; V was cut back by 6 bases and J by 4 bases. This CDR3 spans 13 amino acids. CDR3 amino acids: CASRTGGADTQYF. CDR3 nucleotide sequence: TGTGCCAGCAGGACAGGGGGTGCAGATACGCAGTATTTT.

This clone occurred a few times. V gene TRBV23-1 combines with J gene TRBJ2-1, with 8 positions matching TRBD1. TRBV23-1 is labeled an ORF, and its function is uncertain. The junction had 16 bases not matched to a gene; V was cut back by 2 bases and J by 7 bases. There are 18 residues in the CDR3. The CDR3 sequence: CASSQGQGSPFAGNEQFF. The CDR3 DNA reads TGCGCCAGCAGTCAAGGACAGGGTTCACCGTTCGCTGGGAATGAGCAGTTCTTC.

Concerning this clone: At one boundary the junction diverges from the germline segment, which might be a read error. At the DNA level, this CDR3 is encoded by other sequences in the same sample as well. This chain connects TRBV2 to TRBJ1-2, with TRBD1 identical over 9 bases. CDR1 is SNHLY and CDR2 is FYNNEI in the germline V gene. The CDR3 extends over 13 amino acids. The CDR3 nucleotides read TGTGCCAGCAGCGAAGGACAGGGGTATGGCTACACCTTC. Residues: CASSEGQGYGYTF.